This TCR beta chain was identified during a study of PD-L1 blockade in urothelial cancer. Study summary: Of 29 to 30 patients, just under 26 were males with bladder-origin urothelial cancer. Anywhere from 0 to 3 prior chemotherapy regimens had been received by patients. The study's findings and limits: Patients with durable benefit had greater blood expansion of tumor-associated TCR clones 3 weeks into treatment.

In the case of this clone: The antigen remains undetermined.

Sequencing used immunoSEQ multiplex PCR; TCRdb keeps in-frame clones, though not all of them. Of 55,000 to 75,000 clones listed, about 81% are singletons. Described time point: pretreatment peripheral blood. Trimming pared 8 bases from V and 12 bases from J, leaving 31 bases between. The CDR3 sequence is 16 residues long. Looked up from germline, CDR1 is MNHNY and CDR2 is SVGAGI (reference sequence). This clonotype was obtained from a man in his sixties or seventies with urothelial cancer. Material: PBMCs, obtained around atezolizumab (anti-PD-L1) treatment. This chain uses TRBV6-6 with TRBJ1-1, with D possibly TRBD1 on 6 matching bases. CDR3 DNA: TGTGCCAGCTTCTCCAAGGGGGGGCGCAGAGATATTGGAACTTTCTTT. It yields the protein CASFSKGGRRDIGTFF.